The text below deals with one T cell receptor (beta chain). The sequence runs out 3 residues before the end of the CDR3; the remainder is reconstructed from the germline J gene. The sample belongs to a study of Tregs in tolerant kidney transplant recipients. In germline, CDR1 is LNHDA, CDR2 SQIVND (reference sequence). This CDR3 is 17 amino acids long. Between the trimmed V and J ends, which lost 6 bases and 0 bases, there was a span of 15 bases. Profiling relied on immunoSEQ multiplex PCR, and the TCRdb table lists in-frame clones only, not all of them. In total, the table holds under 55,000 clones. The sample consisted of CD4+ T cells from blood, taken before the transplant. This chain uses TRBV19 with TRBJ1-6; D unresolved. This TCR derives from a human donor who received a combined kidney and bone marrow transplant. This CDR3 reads CASSLEAVSSYNSPLHF. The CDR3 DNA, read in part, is TGTGCCAGTAGCCTAGAGGCAGTAAGCTCCTATAATTCACCC.